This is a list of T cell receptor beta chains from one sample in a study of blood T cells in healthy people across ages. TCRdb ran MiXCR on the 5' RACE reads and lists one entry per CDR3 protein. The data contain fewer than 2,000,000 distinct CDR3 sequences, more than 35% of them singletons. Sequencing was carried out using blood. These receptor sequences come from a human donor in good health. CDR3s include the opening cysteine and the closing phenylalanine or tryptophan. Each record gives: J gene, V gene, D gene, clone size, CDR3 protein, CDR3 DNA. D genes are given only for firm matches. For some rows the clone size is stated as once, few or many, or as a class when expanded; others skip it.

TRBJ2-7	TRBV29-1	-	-	CSLVGLTYEQYF	TGCAGCCTCGTGGGACTGACCTACGAGCAGTACTTC
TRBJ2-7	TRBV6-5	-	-	CASSYSGRGPNSLYEQYF	TGTGCCAGCAGTTACTCCGGCAGGGGACCTAACTCCCTATACGAGCAGTACTTC
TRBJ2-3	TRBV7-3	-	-	CASSLMHAGVTDTQYF	TGTGCCAGCAGCTTAATGCATGCAGGGGTGACAGATACGCAGTATTTT
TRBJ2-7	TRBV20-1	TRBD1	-	CSAPGQHSYEQYF	TGCAGTGCCCCGGGACAGCACAGCTACGAGCAGTACTTC
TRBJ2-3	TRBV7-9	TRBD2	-	CASSSLTSVDTQYF	TGTGCCAGCAGCTCCTTAACTAGCGTAGATACGCAGTATTTT
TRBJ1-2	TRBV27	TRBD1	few	CASSPNRGYGYTF	TGTGCCAGCAGTCCCAACAGGGGCTATGGCTACACCTTC
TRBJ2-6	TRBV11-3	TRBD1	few	CASSHGQGIAGANVLTF	TGTGCCAGCAGCCACGGACAGGGCATCGCTGGGGCCAACGTCCTGACTTTC
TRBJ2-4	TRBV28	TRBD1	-	CASSRGTGDAYF	TGTGCCAGCAGCAGGGGGACAGGGGATGCGTACTTC
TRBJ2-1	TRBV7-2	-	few	CASTLRVGGTTLYEQFF	TGTGCCAGCACCTTGCGCGTTGGGGGTACTACTTTATATGAGCAGTTCTTC
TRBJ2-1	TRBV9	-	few	CASSVVRGAGPYNEQFF	TGTGCCAGCAGCGTAGTGAGAGGGGCCGGCCCCTACAATGAGCAGTTCTTC
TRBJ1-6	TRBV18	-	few	CATGRDQSSYNSPLHF	TGTGCCACCGGAAGGGATCAAAGCTCCTATAATTCACCCCTCCACTTT
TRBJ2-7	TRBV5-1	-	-	CASSPRLVHEQYF	TGCGCCAGCAGCCCCCGACTAGTTCACGAGCAGTACTTC
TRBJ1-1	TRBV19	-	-	CASSAQTHTEAFF	TGTGCCAGTAGTGCTCAGACTCACACTGAAGCTTTCTTT
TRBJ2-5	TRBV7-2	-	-	CASSHGGGTLETQYF	TGTGCCAGCAGCCACGGCGGCGGGACCTTAGAGACCCAGTACTTC
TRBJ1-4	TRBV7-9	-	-	CASSPGSVGEKLFF	TGTGCCAGCAGCCCAGGGTCGGTGGGGGAAAAACTGTTTTTT